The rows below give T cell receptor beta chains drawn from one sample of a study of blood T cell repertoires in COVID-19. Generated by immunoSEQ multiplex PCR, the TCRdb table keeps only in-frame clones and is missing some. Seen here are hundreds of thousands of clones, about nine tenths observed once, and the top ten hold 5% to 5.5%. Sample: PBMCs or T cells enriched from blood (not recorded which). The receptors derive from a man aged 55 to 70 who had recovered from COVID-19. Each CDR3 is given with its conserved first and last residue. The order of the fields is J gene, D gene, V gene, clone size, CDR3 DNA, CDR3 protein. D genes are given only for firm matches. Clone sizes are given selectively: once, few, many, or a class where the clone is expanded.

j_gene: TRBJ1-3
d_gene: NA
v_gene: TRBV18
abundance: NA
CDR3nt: TGTGCCAGCTCACCTCAACGTGGGAATCGGGACTCTGGAAACACCATATATTTT
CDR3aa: CASSPQRGNRDSGNTIYF

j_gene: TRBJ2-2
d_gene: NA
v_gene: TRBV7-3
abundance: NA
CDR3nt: TGTGCCAGCAGCCAGGGAAGGGTGGACACCGGGGAGCTGTTTTTT
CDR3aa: CASSQGRVDTGELFF

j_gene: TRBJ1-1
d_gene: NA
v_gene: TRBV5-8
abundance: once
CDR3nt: TGTGCCAGCAACCTACAGGTGGTAACTGAAGCTTTCTTT
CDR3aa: CASNLQVVTEAFF

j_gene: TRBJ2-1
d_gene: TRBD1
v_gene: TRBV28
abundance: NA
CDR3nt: TGTGCCAGCAGGGAAGGGACAGGCACCCGCTCCTACAATAAGCAGTTCTTC
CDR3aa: CASREGTGTRSYNKQFF

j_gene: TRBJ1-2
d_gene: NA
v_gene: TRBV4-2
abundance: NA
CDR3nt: TGTGCCAGCAGCCATGCCGCGACAGACGAACCCTATGGCTACACCTTC
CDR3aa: CASSHAATDEPYGYTF

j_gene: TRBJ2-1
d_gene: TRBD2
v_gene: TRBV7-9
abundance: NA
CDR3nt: TGTGCCAGCAGCTTAGGAAGACTAGCTCATGAGCAGTTCTTC
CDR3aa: CASSLGRLAHEQFF

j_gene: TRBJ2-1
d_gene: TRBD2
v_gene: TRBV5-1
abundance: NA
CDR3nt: TGCGCCAGCAGCCAAGGTAGCGGGATGAACTACAATGAGCAGTTCTTC
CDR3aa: CASSQGSGMNYNEQFF

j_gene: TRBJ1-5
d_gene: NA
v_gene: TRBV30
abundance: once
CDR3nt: TGTGCCTGGAGTGGGGGCGGGGACCCGTCGATTCGGCCCCAGCATTTT
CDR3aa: CAWSGGGDPSIRPQHF

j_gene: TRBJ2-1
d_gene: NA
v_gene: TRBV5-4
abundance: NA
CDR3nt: TGTGCCATCCGGGGGAGATACAATGAGCAGTTCTTC
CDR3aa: CAIRGRYNEQFF

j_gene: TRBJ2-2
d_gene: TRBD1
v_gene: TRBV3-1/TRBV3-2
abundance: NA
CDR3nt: TGTGCCAGCAGCCAAGATCAACAGGGGACCGGGGAGCTGTTTTTT
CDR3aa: CASSQDQQGTGELFF

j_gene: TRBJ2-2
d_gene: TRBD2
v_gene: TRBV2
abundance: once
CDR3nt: TGTGCCAGCACGGGTAGCGGGAGGTATACCGGGGAGCTGTTTTTT
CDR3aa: CASTGSGRYTGELFF

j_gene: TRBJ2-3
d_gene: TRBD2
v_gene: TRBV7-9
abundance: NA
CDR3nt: TGTGCCAGCAGCTTAGCGCGGGGGGCTAGCACAGATACGCAGTATTTT
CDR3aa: CASSLARGASTDTQYF

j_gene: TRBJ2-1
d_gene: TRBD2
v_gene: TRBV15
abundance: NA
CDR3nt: TGTGCCACCAGCCTACTAGCGGGTACCTACAATGAGCAGTTCTTC
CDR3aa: CATSLLAGTYNEQFF

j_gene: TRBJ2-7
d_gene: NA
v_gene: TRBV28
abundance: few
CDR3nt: TGTGCCAGCACTAAAGGGGGGGTACGCTACGAGCAGTACTTC
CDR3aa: CASTKGGVRYEQYF

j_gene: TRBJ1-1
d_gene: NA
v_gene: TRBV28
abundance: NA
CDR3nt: TGTGCCAGTTTTACAGGTGGCACTGAAGCTTTCTTT
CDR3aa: CASFTGGTEAFF

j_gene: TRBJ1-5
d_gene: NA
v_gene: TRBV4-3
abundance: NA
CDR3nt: TGCGCCAGCAGCCAAGATATAGGGGGCAATCAGCCCCAGCATTTT
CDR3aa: CASSQDIGGNQPQHF

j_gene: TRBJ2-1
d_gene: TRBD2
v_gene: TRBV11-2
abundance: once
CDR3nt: TGTGCCAGCAGCAAAGGGACTAGCGGTCATGAGCAGTTCTTC
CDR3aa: CASSKGTSGHEQFF

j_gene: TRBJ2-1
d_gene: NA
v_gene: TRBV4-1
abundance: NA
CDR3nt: TGCGCCAGCAGCCAAGATCGGGAAGGTGAGCAGTTCTTC
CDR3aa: CASSQDREGEQFF

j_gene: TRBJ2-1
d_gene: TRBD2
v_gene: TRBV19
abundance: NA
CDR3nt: TGTGCCAGTAGTCCTGGGGGAGGGATGTGGGGATCCTACAATGAGCAGTTCTTC
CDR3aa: CASSPGGGMWGSYNEQFF

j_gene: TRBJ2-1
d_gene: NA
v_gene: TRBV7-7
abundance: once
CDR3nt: TGTGCTAGCAGACCGACTCCGAGCTCCTACAATGAGCAGTTCTTC
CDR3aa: CASRPTPSSYNEQFF

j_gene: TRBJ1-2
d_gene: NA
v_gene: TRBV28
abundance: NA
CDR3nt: TGTGCCAGCAGTTTAATACCGGGGGGTAACTATGGCTACACCTTC
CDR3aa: CASSLIPGGNYGYTF

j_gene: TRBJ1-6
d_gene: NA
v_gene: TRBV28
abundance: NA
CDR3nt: TGTGCCAGCAGTTCCCCGGGATCTATGGATAATTCACCCCTCCACTTT
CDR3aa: CASSSPGSMDNSPLHF

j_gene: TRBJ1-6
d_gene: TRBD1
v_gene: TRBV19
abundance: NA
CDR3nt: TGTGCCAGTAGCAAGGGACAGTATAATTCACCCCTCCACTTT
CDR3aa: CASSKGQYNSPLHF

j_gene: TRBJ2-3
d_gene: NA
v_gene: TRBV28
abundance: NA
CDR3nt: TGTGCCAGCAGTTTAATTCAGGGCCCAGATACGCAGTATTTT
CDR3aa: CASSLIQGPDTQYF

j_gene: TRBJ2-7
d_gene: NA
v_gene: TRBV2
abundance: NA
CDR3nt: TGTGCCAGCAGTGAATCACAGGTCCTCTCCTACGAGCAGTACTTC
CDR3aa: CASSESQVLSYEQYF

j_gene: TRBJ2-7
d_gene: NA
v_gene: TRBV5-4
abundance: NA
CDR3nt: TGTGCCAGCAGCACTGGTCAGGGTTTAGTCTACGAGCAGTACTTC
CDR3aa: CASSTGQGLVYEQYF

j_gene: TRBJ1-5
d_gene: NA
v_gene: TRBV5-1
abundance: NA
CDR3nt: TGCGCCAGCAGCTTAGCCGGGGATCAGCCCCAGCATTTT
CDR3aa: CASSLAGDQPQHF

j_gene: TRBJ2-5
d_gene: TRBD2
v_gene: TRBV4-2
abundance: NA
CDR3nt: TGTGCCAGCAGCCTTGCGGGAGGGGGAGAGACCCAGTACTTC
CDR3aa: CASSLAGGGETQYF

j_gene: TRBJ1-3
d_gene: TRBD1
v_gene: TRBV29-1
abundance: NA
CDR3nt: TGCAGCGTGCGTCAGGGGGGAACTGACACCATATATTTT
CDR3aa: CSVRQGGTDTIYF

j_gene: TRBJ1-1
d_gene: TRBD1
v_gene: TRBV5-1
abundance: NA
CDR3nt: TGCGCCAGCAGCGCCGACAGGGGAGACACTGAAGCTTTCTTT
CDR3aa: CASSADRGDTEAFF

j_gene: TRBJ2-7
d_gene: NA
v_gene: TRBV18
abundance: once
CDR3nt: TGTGCCAGCTCGCCCGGACTCGCCTTTCTCCACGAGCAGTACTTC
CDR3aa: CASSPGLAFLHEQYF

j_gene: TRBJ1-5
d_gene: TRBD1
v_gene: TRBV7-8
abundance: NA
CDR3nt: TGTGCCAGCAGCTGGTCAGACAGGGGTAATAATCAGCCCCAGCATTTT
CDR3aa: CASSWSDRGNNQPQHF

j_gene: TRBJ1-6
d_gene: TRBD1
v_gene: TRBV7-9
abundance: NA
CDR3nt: TGTGCCAGCAGCTTACCGGGACAGAGGGCCTCCTATAATTCACCCCTCCACTTT
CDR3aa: CASSLPGQRASYNSPLHF

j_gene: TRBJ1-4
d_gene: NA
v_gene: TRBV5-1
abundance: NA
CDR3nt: TGCGCCAGCAGCTTGGGAGCGGGTAATGAAAAACTGTTTTTT
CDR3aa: CASSLGAGNEKLFF

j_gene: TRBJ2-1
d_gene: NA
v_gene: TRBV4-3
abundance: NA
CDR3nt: TGCGCCAGCAGCCAAGATTCGGCTAGCGCTTACAATGAGCAGTTCTTC
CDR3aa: CASSQDSASAYNEQFF

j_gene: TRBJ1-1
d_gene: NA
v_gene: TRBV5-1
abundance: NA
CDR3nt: TGCGCCAGCAGCTTGTCTCAGGCCATAATGGGGAACACTGAAGCTTTCTTT
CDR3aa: CASSLSQAIMGNTEAFF

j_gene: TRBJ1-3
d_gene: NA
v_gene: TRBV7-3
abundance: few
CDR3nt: TGCCCCCCCGCAGGCTCTGGAAACACCATATATTTT
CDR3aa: CPPAGSGNTIYF

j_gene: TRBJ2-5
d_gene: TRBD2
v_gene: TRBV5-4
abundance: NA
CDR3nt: TGTGCCAGCAGCTCCCGGGGGACTAGCGGGAGACAGACCCAGTACTTC
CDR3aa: CASSSRGTSGRQTQYF